A selection of T cell receptor beta chains follows, all from one sample in a study of T cell responses to AZD1222 COVID-19 vaccine. Using immunoSEQ multiplex PCR, the repertoire was profiled, and TCRdb retains in-frame clones only, with some absent. The repertoire has under 150,000 clones, approximately 91% of them found once; the top ten carry about 1.9%. The material was peripheral blood, obtained 28 days after the second AZD1222 dose. The receptors stem from an adult who received the AZD1222 COVID-19 vaccine. CDR3s include the opening cysteine and the closing phenylalanine or tryptophan. D genes are given only for firm matches. For some rows the clone size is stated as once, few or many, or as a class when expanded; others skip it.

J: TRBJ1-2; size: .; D: .; V: TRBV3-1/TRBV3-2; DNA: TGTGCCAGCAGCCGGGACGGTATCTCTGGCTACACCTTC; CDR3: CASSRDGISGYTF
J: TRBJ2-4; size: .; D: .; V: TRBV5-1; DNA: TGCGCCAGCAGCTTAGGGCAGGAAAACATTCAGTACTTC; CDR3: CASSLGQENIQYF
J: TRBJ1-4; size: .; D: .; V: TRBV29-1; DNA: TGCAGCGTTCTGGACGGCGAAGAAAAACTGTTTTTT; CDR3: CSVLDGEEKLFF
J: TRBJ2-1; size: .; D: .; V: TRBV9; DNA: TGTGCCAGCAGCGTAGGTCGGGGTTACAATGAGCAGTTCTTC; CDR3: CASSVGRGYNEQFF
J: TRBJ1-3; size: .; D: .; V: TRBV7-9; DNA: TGTGCCAGCAGCTTAGCCCCCCGTAACTCTGGAAACACCATATATTTT; CDR3: CASSLAPRNSGNTIYF
J: TRBJ2-7; size: .; D: TRBD2; V: TRBV7-8; DNA: TGTGCCAGCAGCTTATGGGCTAGCGGGCCACCGGTCGGGCAGTACTTC; CDR3: CASSLWASGPPVGQYF
J: TRBJ2-2; size: .; D: .; V: TRBV12-3/TRBV12-4; DNA: TGTGCCAGCAGTTTAAGACTCACCGGGGAGCTGTTTTTT; CDR3: CASSLRLTGELFF
J: TRBJ1-3; size: .; D: .; V: TRBV19; DNA: TGTGCCAGTTCTAAGGCGAGCTCTGGAAACACCATATATTTT; CDR3: CASSKASSGNTIYF
J: TRBJ2-5; size: .; D: .; V: TRBV5-6; DNA: TGTGCCAGCACCGACCCAGGGGCAATGGTCCTGGAGACCCAGTACTTC; CDR3: CASTDPGAMVLETQYF
J: TRBJ1-1; size: .; D: TRBD1; V: TRBV2; DNA: TGTGCCAGCACGACAGGGGCGGGCACTGAAGCTTTCTTT; CDR3: CASTTGAGTEAFF
J: TRBJ1-1; size: once; D: .; V: TRBV3-1/TRBV3-2; DNA: TGTGCCAGCAGGCGACAGGAGACTGAAGCTTTCTTT; CDR3: CASRRQETEAFF
J: TRBJ1-2; size: .; D: .; V: TRBV18; DNA: TGTGCCAGCTCACCAGTAAGGGACCATAACTATGGCTACACCTTC; CDR3: CASSPVRDHNYGYTF
J: TRBJ1-1; size: .; D: .; V: TRBV4-2; DNA: TGTGCCAGCAGCCAAGCCCCCGGCTCTGAAGCTTTCTTT; CDR3: CASSQAPGSEAFF
J: TRBJ2-1; size: .; D: TRBD2; V: TRBV4-2; DNA: TGTGCCAGCAGCCAAGATATCCCCCAGCGGGAGGGGGTTGAGCAGTTCTTC; CDR3: CASSQDIPQREGVEQFF
J: TRBJ2-7; size: once; D: .; V: TRBV6-2/TRBV6-3; DNA: TGTGCCAGCAGTTACTCGAGGGGTAGCGACCGTACCTACGAGCAGTACTTC; CDR3: CASSYSRGSDRTYEQYF
J: TRBJ1-6; size: .; D: .; V: TRBV5-1; DNA: TGCGCCAGCAGCTCCGGGACCCCAAGTTCACCCCTCCACTTT; CDR3: CASSSGTPSSPLHF
J: TRBJ1-1; size: .; D: .; V: TRBV3-1/TRBV3-2; DNA: TGTGCCAGCAGCCGGAACTTTCAGGGGACTGAAGCTTTCTTT; CDR3: CASSRNFQGTEAFF
J: TRBJ1-1; size: .; D: .; V: TRBV18; DNA: TGTGCCAGCTCACCACCTGGGGGCGTTCTGGGGAACACTGAAGCTTTCTTT; CDR3: CASSPPGGVLGNTEAFF
J: TRBJ2-3; size: few; D: TRBD1; V: TRBV7-6; DNA: TGTGCCAGCAGCCCAAAGGGACAGGGCACAGATACGCAGTATTTT; CDR3: CASSPKGQGTDTQYF
J: TRBJ2-4; size: .; D: .; V: TRBV6-6; DNA: TGTGCCAGCAGTTACTCGATGGATAACATTCAGTACTTC; CDR3: CASSYSMDNIQYF
J: TRBJ1-4; size: once; D: .; V: TRBV5-1; DNA: TGCGCCAGCAGCTTGGGTGGAGCAACTAATGAAAAACTGTTTTTT; CDR3: CASSLGGATNEKLFF
J: TRBJ2-2; size: .; D: TRBD2; V: TRBV19; DNA: TGTGCCAGTAGTAGGAGGACTAGCGGGGGGGCAGCCGGAGGCACCGGGGAGCTGTTTTTT; CDR3: CASSRRTSGGAAGGTGELFF
J: TRBJ2-3; size: .; D: .; V: TRBV19; DNA: TGTGCCAGTAGTATAGTAGAGGGGACAGATACGCAGTATTTT; CDR3: CASSIVEGTDTQYF
J: TRBJ1-2; size: .; D: .; V: TRBV18; DNA: TGTGCCAGCTCACCACGGGGCCAGGGACCGAAAGGACAGTATAACTATGGCTACACCTTC; CDR3: CASSPRGQGPKGQYNYGYTF
J: TRBJ2-7; size: .; D: TRBD1; V: TRBV6-6; DNA: TGTGCCAGCAGTTACTCCGGGACAGGGGGCTACGAGCAGTACTTC; CDR3: CASSYSGTGGYEQYF